The 27 T cell receptor beta chains below were found in one sample sequenced in a study of shared clonotypes between healthy human individuals. Generated by immunoSEQ multiplex PCR, the TCRdb table keeps only in-frame clones and is missing some. Of approximately 1,500,000 clones in the sample, around 97% were seen once. The sample comprised naive CD4+ T cells sorted from blood. The subset denotes: CD45RA+ positively selected. The source of these receptors is a man younger than 40 in good health.

The chain uses TRBV5-4 and TRBJ2-1; D gene ambiguous. CDR3 length: 12 amino acids. The germline V and J ends were trimmed by 3 bases and 9 bases, with 10 bases remaining between them. The germline V gene has CDR1 SGHNT and CDR2 YYREEE (reference sequence). DNA for the CDR3: TGTGCCAGCAGCTCCTCGAGAGGTGAGCAGTTCTTC. Its translation: CASSSSRGEQFF.

V gene TRBV27 combines with J gene TRBJ2-2, with D tentatively TRBD2 (5 bases). Germline lookup yields CDR1 MNHEY and CDR2 SMNVEV (reference sequence). The CDR3 is 11 amino acids. Trimming shortened V by 8 bases and J by 7 bases, and 8 bases separated the two germline ends. The CDR3 here is CASLGSGELFF. CDR3 DNA sequence: TGTGCCAGCCTGGGGAGCGGGGAGCTGTTTTTT.

This clone occurred once. This chain uses TRBV29-1 with TRBJ2-1; TRBD2 aligns across 12 bases. Trimming at V came to 3 bases and at J to 8 bases, leaving 11 bases not matched to a gene. CDR3 size: 16 residues. Per the germline V gene, CDR1 is SQVTM and CDR2 is ANQGSEA. CDR3 DNA: TGCAGCGTTGAGTGGTCGGCTAGCGGGAGGGCCGATGAGCAGTTCTTC. Amino acid sequence: CSVEWSASGRADEQFF.

The chain combines TRBV7-2 with TRBJ2-2; D gene uncertain. The length of the CDR3 is 17 residues. V lost 7 bases, J lost 5 bases, and 23 bases lay in between. The germline CDR1 and CDR2 sequences are SGHTA and FQGNSA. The CDR3 is CASTQTVPQGYTGELFF. In nucleotides, the CDR3 is TGTGCCAGCACCCAGACCGTCCCCCAAGGATATACCGGGGAGCTGTTTTTT.

The rearrangement uses TRBV2 and TRBJ2-1; 7 bases are shared with TRBD2. There are 15 residues in the CDR3. V lost 6 bases, J lost 0 bases, and 5 bases stayed unmatched. Germline-derived CDR1 and CDR2 are SNHLY and FYNNEI. The CDR3 DNA reads as TGTGCCAGCAGGATGGGAGGGAGCTCCTACAATGAGCAGTTCTTC. This sequence encodes CASRMGGSSYNEQFF.

As DNA, the CDR3 is TGTGCCACGCAGTCCTACCCCACAGATACGCAGTATTTT. Encoded protein: CATQSYPTDTQYF. The V call is TRBV10-3, the J call TRBJ2-3; D is uncertain. This CDR3 has 13 residues. V dropped 10 bases and J dropped 2 bases, with 13 bases sitting between them. Germline assignment: CDR1 ENHRY and CDR2 SYGVKD.

The chain uses TRBV15 and TRBJ2-1; no firm D call. Trimming took off 1 base at V and 0 bases at J, with 13 bases between the two ends. The CDR3 spans 17 residues. CDR1 is LNHNV and CDR2 is YYDKDF in the germline V gene (reference sequence). The CDR3 spells CATSRGRAESSYNEQFF. The CDR3 nucleotides are TGTGCCACCAGCAGAGGTAGGGCAGAGAGCTCCTACAATGAGCAGTTCTTC.

The chain carries TRBV29-1 and TRBJ1-5; the D gene is possibly TRBD1 (5 bases). Germline V gene lookup returns CDR1 SQVTM and CDR2 ANQGSEA. Trimming took 4 bases from V and 0 from J, leaving 16 bases between them. The CDR3 is 16 residues long. The CDR3 spells CSVVVGIGGSNQPQHF. CDR3 nucleotide sequence: TGCAGCGTTGTCGTAGGAATTGGGGGTAGCAATCAGCCCCAGCATTTT.

The genes are TRBV28 and TRBJ2-5, with TRBD1 as a possible D gene (7 bases). The CDR3 extends over 13 amino acids. The V gene lost 8 bases and the J gene lost 4 bases, with 14 bases spanning the gap. The germline gives CDR1 MDHEN, CDR2 SYDVKM. The CDR3 DNA follows: TGTGCCAGCCACAGGGGAGGCCTAGAGACCCAGTACTTC. This translates into CASHRGGLETQYF. Full variable domain (missing parts from reference TRBV28 and TRBJ2-5): DVKVTQSSRYLVKRTGEKVFLECVQDMDHENMFWYRQDPGLGLRLIYFSYDVKMKEKGDIPEGYSVSREKKERFSLILESASTNQTSMYLCASHRGGLETQYFGPGTRLLVL.

The chain couples TRBV19 to TRBJ2-3, with D uncertain. CDR1 is LNHDA and CDR2 is SQIVND in the germline V gene (reference sequence). Trimming pared 6 bases from V and 6 bases from J, leaving 13 bases between. CDR3 length: 13 residues. CDR3 amino acids: CASSTVGFDTQYF. CDR3 bases: TGTGCCAGTAGCACGGTTGGGTTCGATACGCAGTATTTT.

CDR3 protein: CASRVDKVREQYF. The CDR3 nucleotides read TGTGCCAGCAGGGTAGACAAGGTCCGCGAGCAGTACTTC. The V gene is TRBV6-6, the J gene TRBJ2-7; D unclear. The germline gives CDR1 MNHNY, CDR2 SVGAGI (reference sequence). Trimming shortened V by 6 bases and J by 6 bases, and 15 bases separated the two germline ends. The CDR3 runs to 13 residues.

The chain has TRBV25-1 and TRBJ2-3, with 7 bases aligning to TRBD2. CDR3 size: 14 residues. The junction had 3 bases not matched to a gene; V was cut back by 5 bases and J by 1 base. The germline gives CDR1 MGHDK, CDR2 SYGVNS. CDR3 in amino acids: CASSSRGGTDTQYF. In DNA form, the CDR3 reads TGTGCCAGCAGTTCCCGGGGGGGCACAGATACGCAGTATTTT.

In its sample, this clone was seen a few times. V is TRBV5-4 and J is TRBJ2-1; D may be TRBD1 or TRBD2 (5 bases each). Germline CDR1 SGHNT, CDR2 YYREEE (reference sequence). The V and J ends lost 4 bases and 8 bases respectively, with 16 bases between them. The CDR3 is 14 amino acids. CDR3 nucleotides: TGTGCCAGCAGCCCCCGGGGACCTGCCGATGAGCAGTTCTTC. This translates into CASSPRGPADEQFF.

The chain couples TRBV5-4 to TRBJ1-2, with no clear D. The CDR3 runs to 13 residues. Trimming removed 0 bases at V and 9 bases at J, with 12 bases between. Germline CDR1 and CDR2: SGHNT and YYREEE (reference sequence). The CDR3 DNA reads TGTGCCAGCAGCTTGGCAGGAGCTATAAGCTACACCTTC. Protein: CASSLAGAISYTF.

V is TRBV5-1 and J is TRBJ2-1, with 7 bases matching TRBD1. CDR3 length: 16 amino acids. From germline, CDR1 is SGHRS and CDR2 YFSETQ. J gave up 4 bases and V 4 bases, and 11 bases lay outside the gene matches. The CDR3 sequence: CASSTTTGSWYNEQFF. The CDR3 DNA follows: TGCGCCAGCAGCACTACGACAGGGTCCTGGTACAATGAGCAGTTCTTC.

This rearrangement joins TRBV5-4 to TRBJ1-3; D may be TRBD1 (5 bases). Deletions cut 1 base from V and 3 bases from J, with 8 bases between. Germline V gene sequence: CDR1 SGHNT, CDR2 YYREEE (reference sequence). The CDR3 consists of 14 residues. CDR3 bases: TGTGCCAGCAGCTTGTTCGGGGGTGGAAACACCATATATTTT. Residues: CASSLFGGGNTIYF.

V is TRBV5-6 and J is TRBJ1-2; 9 positions match TRBD1. The CDR3 consists of 15 residues. CDR1 is SGHDT and CDR2 is YYEEEE in the germline V gene. The J segment lost 3 bases and the V segment lost 3 bases, leaving 6 bases of the junction unmatched. The CDR3 spells CASSSPGQGDYGYTF. The CDR3 DNA is TGTGCCAGCAGCTCGCCGGGACAGGGTGACTATGGCTACACCTTC.

This chain links TRBV5-1 with TRBJ2-2; D might be TRBD2 (5 bases). Trimming shortened V by 5 bases and J by 4 bases, and 12 bases separated the two germline ends. The length of the CDR3 is 14 residues. The germline CDR1 and CDR2 sequences are SGHRS and YFSETQ. The DNA for the CDR3 is TGCGCCAGCAGTATAGGGAGTGGCACCGGGGAGCTGTTTTTT. This gives the protein CASSIGSGTGELFF. The full variable domain, its missing parts supplied by reference TRBV5-1 and TRBJ2-2, is KAGVTQTPRYLIKTRGQQVTLSCSPISGHRSVSWYQQTPGQGLQFLFEYFSETQRNKGNFPGRFSGRQFSNSRSEMNVSTLELGDSALYLCASSIGSGTGELFFGEGSRLTVL.

This chain links TRBV29-1 with TRBJ2-3; the match to TRBD1 covers 9 bases. J lost 1 base, V lost 8 bases, and 4 bases had no gene match. The V gene's germline CDR1 is SQVTM and CDR2 ANQGSEA. This CDR3 has 13 amino acids. CDR3 in DNA: TGCAGCTCCCGACAGGGGGGCACAGATACGCAGTATTTT. Its protein product is CSSRQGGTDTQYF.

This rearrangement joins TRBV7-2 to TRBJ2-3; tentative D call: TRBD2 (6 bases). This CDR3 contains 16 residues. V was pared by 7 bases and J by 0 bases, with 17 bases between. Germline CDR1 reads SGHTA; CDR2 reads FQGNSA. The CDR3 loop reads CASTQRAGFSTDTQYF. The CDR3 bases are TGTGCCAGCACCCAAAGGGCGGGGTTCAGCACAGATACGCAGTATTTT. The full variable domain, with the rest looked up from reference TRBV7-2 and TRBJ2-3, is GAGVSQSPSNKVTEKGKDVELRCDPISGHTALYWYRQSLGQGLEFLIYFQGNSAPDKSGLPSDRFSAERTGGSVSTLTIQRTQQEDSAVYLCASTQRAGFSTDTQYFGPGTRLTVL.

The chain couples TRBV7-6 to TRBJ2-5, with D perhaps matching TRBD2 (6 bases). The V end was cut by 3 bases, the J end by 3 bases, with 11 bases between. The germline CDR1 and CDR2 sequences are SGHVS and FNYEAQ. This CDR3 is built from 14 residues. CDR3 loop: CASSFGGTEETQYF. The DNA for the CDR3 is TGTGCCAGCAGCTTTGGCGGGACTGAAGAGACCCAGTACTTC. The full variable domain, in which reference TRBV7-6 and TRBJ2-5 provide the parts outside the CDR3, is GAGVSQSPRYKVTKRGQDVALRCDPISGHVSLYWYRQALGQGPEFLTYFNYEAQQDKSGLPNDRFSAERPEGSISTLTIQRTEQRDSAMYRCASSFGGTEETQYFGPGTRLLVL.

The chain uses TRBV11-3 and TRBJ1-2, with 10 nucleotides matching TRBD1. This CDR3 contains 15 residues. The germline V gene encodes CDR1 SGHNT and CDR2 YENEEA. Unmatched junction bases numbered 7, after V lost 3 bases and J lost 6 bases. CDR3: CASSFGGTGEDGYTF. The CDR3 DNA is TGTGCCAGCAGCTTTGGGGGGACAGGGGAAGATGGCTACACCTTC.

The CDR3 sequence is CASSVDQRPNAAPFSEQYF. Here the CDR3 DNA reads TGTGCCAGCAGCGTAGACCAGCGACCGAACGCAGCACCGTTTTCCGAGCAGTACTTC. The gene calls are TRBV9 and TRBJ2-7; no clear D. CDR3 length: 19 residues. Germline loops: CDR1 SGDLS, CDR2 YYNGEE. V lost 0 bases, J lost 6 bases, and 28 bases lay in between. The full variable domain, rest sourced from reference TRBV9 and TRBJ2-7, is DSGVTQTPKHLITATGQRVTLRCSPRSGDLSVYWYQQSLDQGLQFLIQYYNGEERAKGNILERFSAQQFPDLHSELNLSSLELGDSALYFCASSVDQRPNAAPFSEQYFGPGTRLTVT.

The V and J genes are TRBV18 and TRBJ2-7; TRBD2 matches 9 bases. The CDR3 length is 18 residues. Per the germline V gene, CDR1 is KGHSH and CDR2 is LQKENI. V lost 5 bases and J lost 5; bases outside the gene matches: 19. The CDR3 protein is CASSTKFRAGTSWNEQYF. The CDR3 coding sequence is TGTGCCAGCTCAACCAAATTCCGAGCCGGGACTAGCTGGAACGAGCAGTACTTC.

The CDR3 sequence: CASSVRRSNQPQHF. The CDR3 DNA is TGTGCCAGCAGCGTTCGCCGTAGCAATCAGCCCCAGCATTTT. The chain joins TRBV7-2 to TRBJ1-5; D uncertain. The CDR3 has 14 residues. Deletions cut 5 bases from V and 0 bases from J, with 8 bases between. Germline lookup yields CDR1 SGHTA and CDR2 FQGNSA.

DNA for the CDR3: TGTGCCAGCGTAGCGGGAGATCTCTCCGGGGAGCTGTTTTTT. This codes for CASVAGDLSGELFF. V gene TRBV9 combines with J gene TRBJ2-2, with TRBD2 identical over 9 bases. The germline CDR1 and CDR2 sequences are SGDLS and YYNGEE. The length of the CDR3 is 14 residues. Trimming cost V 7 bases and J 6 bases; bases outside gene matches: 7.

The rearrangement uses TRBV18 and TRBJ2-1, with no clear D. Germline CDR1 reads KGHSH; CDR2 reads LQKENI. This CDR3 spans 14 amino acids. V dropped 0 bases and J dropped 6 bases, with 9 bases sitting between them. The CDR3 bases are TGTGCCAGCTCACCACCCATTAGGGCCAATGAGCAGTTCTTC. Protein: CASSPPIRANEQFF.